This T cell receptor (beta chain) appears in the sequencing data of a study of vaccination and CD4 T cells after COVID-19. In its sample, this clonotype was seen a few times. Its antigen is unidentified. The germline V and J ends were trimmed by 2 bases and 7 bases, with 15 bases remaining between them. Germline CDR1 MGHRA, CDR2 YSYEKL. This CDR3 region has 16 residues. Documented treatment: approximately 11-day PBMC culture with coronavirus spike peptide pools or control peptides (ViraFEST assay). Once obtained from cultured CD4+ T cells, the DNA was sequenced using the Oncomine TCR Beta short-read assay. TCRdb reprocessed the PCR reads with MiXCR, giving one entry per CDR3 protein. The data show about 12,000 distinct CDR3 sequences, with 40% to 50% seen just once and around 19% held by the top ten.

This receptor was taken from a human donor with COVID-19. The sequenced sample was cultured CD4+ T cells from blood. This chain joins TRBV4-1 and TRBJ1-6; a weak D match, TRBD1 (5 bases). CDR3 coding DNA: TGCGCCAGCAGCCAAAGCCTCGAGGGGCAGAATTCACCCCTCCACTTT. Translation gives CASSQSLEGQNSPLHF.